The following is a T cell receptor beta chain sequence with its context. Its antigen is undetermined. The same CDR3 can be traced to other DNA sequences in this sample. V dropped 0 bases and J dropped 9 bases, with 3 bases sitting between them. The germline CDR1 and CDR2 sequences are LNHNV and YYDKDF (reference sequence). There are 12 residues in the CDR3. These data originate in a study of shared clonotypes between healthy human individuals. Researchers partitioned CD4+ cells into CD45RA+ naive and CD45RA-negative memory subsets. The assay was immunoSEQ multiplex PCR, and TCRdb's table has in-frame clones only and misses some. The sample shows about 2 million clones, 85% to 95% of them seen only once. Study-wide results and caveats: Estimated richness was generally greater in naive than memory subsets.

The chain links TRBV15 to TRBJ1-6; D is undetermined. This TCR was sampled from a man between 18 and 35 years old in good health. Sequencing was performed on naive CD4+ T cells sorted from blood. Documented subset: CD45RA+ positively selected. DNA for the CDR3: TGTGCCACCAGCAGAGACGGTTCACCCCTCCACTTT. It specifies CATSRDGSPLHF. The full variable domain, its missing parts supplied by reference TRBV15 and TRBJ1-6, is DAMVIQNPRYQVTQFGKPVTLSCSQTLNHNVMYWYQQKSSQAPKLLFHYYDKDFNNEADTPDNFQSRRPNTSFCFLDIRSPGLGDTAMYLCATSRDGSPLHFGNGTRLTVT.